The source of this TCR beta chain is a study of Ad26.COV2.S vaccination and SARS-CoV-2 variants. Treatment in this sample: some 20 received Ad26.COV2.S at low or high dose, single or two shots; roughly 5 received placebo; per-sample allocation not given. At day 63 after the first vaccine or placebo injection, samples were drawn. Between the trimmed V and J ends, which lost 3 bases and 7 bases, there was a span of 13 bases. CDR3 length: 14 amino acids. CDR1 is DFQATT and CDR2 is SNEGSKA in the germline V gene (reference sequence). This table comes from immunoSEQ multiplex PCR, and its TCRdb copy is limited to in-frame clones, with some not included. The sample lists over 200,000 clones, roughly 90% occurring once. This clone was detected a few times.

This TCR came from a person between 18 and 65 years old who received the Ad26.COV2.S COVID-19 vaccine or a placebo. Material: peripheral blood, obtained in a trial of Ad26.COV2.S vaccine versus placebo. This rearrangement joins TRBV20-1 to TRBJ1-6, with D tentatively TRBD1 (6 bases). CDR3 amino acids: CSASTGSDNSPLHF. CDR3 nucleotides: TGCAGTGCTAGTACAGGGTCGGACAATTCACCCCTCCACTTT.